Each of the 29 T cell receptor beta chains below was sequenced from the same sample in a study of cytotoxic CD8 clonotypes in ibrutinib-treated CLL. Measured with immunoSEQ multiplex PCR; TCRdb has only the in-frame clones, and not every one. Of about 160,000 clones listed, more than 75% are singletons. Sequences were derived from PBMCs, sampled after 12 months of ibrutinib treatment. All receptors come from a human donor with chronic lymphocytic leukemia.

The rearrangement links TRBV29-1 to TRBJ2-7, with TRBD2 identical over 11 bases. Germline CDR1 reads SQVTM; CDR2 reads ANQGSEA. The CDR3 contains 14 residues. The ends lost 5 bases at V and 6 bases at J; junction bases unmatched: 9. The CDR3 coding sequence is TGCAGCGTTCCTCCCCCTAGCGGGGGGATCGAGCAGTACTTC. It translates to CSVPPPSGGIEQYF.

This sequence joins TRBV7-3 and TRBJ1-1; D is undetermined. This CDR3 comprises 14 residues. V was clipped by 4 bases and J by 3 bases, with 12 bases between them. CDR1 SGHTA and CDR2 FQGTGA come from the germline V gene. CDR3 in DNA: TGTGCCAGCAGCTCAGGACCTCGGTACACTGAAGCTTTCTTT. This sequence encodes CASSSGPRYTEAFF.

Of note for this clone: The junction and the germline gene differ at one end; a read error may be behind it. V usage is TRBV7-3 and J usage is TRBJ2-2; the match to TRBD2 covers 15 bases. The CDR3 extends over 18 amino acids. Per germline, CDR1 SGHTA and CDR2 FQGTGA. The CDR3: CASRWTSGGVTGTEELFF. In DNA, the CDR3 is TGTGCCAGCAGATGGACTAGCGGGGGGGTCACCGGCACCGAGGAGCTGTTTTTT. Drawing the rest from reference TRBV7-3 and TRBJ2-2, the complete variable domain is GAGVSQTPSNKVTEKGKYVELRCDPISGHTALYWYRQSLGQGPEFLIYFQGTGAADDSGLPNDRFFAVRPEGSVSTLKIQRTERGDSAVYLCASRWTSGGVTGTEELFFGEGSRLTVL.

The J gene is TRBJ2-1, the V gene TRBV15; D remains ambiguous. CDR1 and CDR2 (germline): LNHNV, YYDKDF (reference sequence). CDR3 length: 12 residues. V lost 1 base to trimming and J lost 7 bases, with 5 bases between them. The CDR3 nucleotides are TGTGCCACCAGCAGAGTAGGGAATGAGCAGTTCTTC. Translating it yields CATSRVGNEQFF.

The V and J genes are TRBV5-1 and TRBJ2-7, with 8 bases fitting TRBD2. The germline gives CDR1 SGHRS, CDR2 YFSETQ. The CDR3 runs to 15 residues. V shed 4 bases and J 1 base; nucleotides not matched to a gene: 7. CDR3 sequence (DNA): TGCGCCAGCAGCCCGGGGGGGCAGTCTTCCTACGAGCAGTACTTC. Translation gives CASSPGGQSSYEQYF.

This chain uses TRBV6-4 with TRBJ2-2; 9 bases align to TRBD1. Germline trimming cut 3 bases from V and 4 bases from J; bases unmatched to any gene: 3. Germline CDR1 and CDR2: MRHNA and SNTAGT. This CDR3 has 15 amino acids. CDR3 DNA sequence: TGTGCCAGCAGTGATGGGACAGGGTCCACCGGGGAGCTGTTTTTT. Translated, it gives CASSDGTGSTGELFF.

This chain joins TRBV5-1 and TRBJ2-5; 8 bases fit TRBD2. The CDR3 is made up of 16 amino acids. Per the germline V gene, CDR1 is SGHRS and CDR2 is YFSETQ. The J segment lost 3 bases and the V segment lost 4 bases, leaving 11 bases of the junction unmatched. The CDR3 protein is CASSISGLEEEETQYF. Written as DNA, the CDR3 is TGCGCCAGCAGCATATCGGGACTAGAGGAGGAAGAGACCCAGTACTTC.

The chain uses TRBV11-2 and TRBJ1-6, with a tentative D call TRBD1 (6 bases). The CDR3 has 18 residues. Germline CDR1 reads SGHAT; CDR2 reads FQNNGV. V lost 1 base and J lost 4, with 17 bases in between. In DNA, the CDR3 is TGTGCCAGCAGCTTAGCACCTCAGGGGCTCTCGTATAATTCACCCCTCCACTTT. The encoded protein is CASSLAPQGLSYNSPLHF. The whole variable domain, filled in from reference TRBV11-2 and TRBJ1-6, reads EAGVAQSPRYKIIEKRQSVAFWCNPISGHATLYWYQQILGQGPKLLIQFQNNGVVDDSQLPKDRFSAERLKGVDSTLKIQPAKLEDSAVYLCASSLAPQGLSYNSPLHFGNGTRLTVT.

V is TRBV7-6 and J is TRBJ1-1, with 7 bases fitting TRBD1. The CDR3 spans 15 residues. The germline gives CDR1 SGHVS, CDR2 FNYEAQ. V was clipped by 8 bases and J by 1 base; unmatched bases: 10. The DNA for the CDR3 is TGTGCCAGCGCCCAACCGGCAGGGGGGAACACTGAAGCTTTCTTT. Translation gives CASAQPAGGNTEAFF. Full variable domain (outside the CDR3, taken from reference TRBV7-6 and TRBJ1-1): GAGVSQSPRYKVTKRGQDVALRCDPISGHVSLYWYRQALGQGPEFLTYFNYEAQQDKSGLPNDRFSAERPEGSISTLTIQRTEQRDSAMYRCASAQPAGGNTEAFFGQGTRLTVV.

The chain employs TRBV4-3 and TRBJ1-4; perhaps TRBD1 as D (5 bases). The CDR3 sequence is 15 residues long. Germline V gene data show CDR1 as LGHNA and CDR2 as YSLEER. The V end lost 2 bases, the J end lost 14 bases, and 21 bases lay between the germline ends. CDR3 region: CASSQLSRDSGDLFF. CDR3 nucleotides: TGCGCCAGCAGCCAATTATCCCGGGACTCGGGCGATCTGTTTTTT.

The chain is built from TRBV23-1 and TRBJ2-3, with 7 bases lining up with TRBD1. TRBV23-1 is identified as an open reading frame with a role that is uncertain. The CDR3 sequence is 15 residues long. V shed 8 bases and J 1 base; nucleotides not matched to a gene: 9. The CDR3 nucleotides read TGCGCCAGCCACGGCAGTAGGGGGCGCACAGATACGCAGTATTTT. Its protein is CASHGSRGRTDTQYF.

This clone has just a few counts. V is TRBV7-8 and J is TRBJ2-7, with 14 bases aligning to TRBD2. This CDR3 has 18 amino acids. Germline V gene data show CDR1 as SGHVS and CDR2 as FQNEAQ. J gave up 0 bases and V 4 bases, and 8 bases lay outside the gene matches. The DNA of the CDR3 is TGTGCCAGCAGCTCCGGACTAGCGGGGGGTCGGGGCTCCTACGAGCAGTACTTC. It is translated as CASSSGLAGGRGSYEQYF.

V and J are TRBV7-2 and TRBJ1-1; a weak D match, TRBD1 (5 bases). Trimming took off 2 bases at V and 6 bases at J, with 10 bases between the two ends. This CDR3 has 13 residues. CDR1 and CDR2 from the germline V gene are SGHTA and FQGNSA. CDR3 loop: CASSLRGLAEAFF. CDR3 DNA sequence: TGTGCCAGCAGCTTACGGGGGTTAGCTGAAGCTTTCTTT.

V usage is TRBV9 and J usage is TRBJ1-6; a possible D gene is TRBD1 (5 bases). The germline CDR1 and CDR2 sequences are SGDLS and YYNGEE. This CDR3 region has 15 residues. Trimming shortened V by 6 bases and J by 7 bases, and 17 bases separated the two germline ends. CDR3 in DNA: TGTGCCAGCACCACCGATCAGGGCGGGAATTCACCCCTCCACTTT. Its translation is CASTTDQGGNSPLHF.

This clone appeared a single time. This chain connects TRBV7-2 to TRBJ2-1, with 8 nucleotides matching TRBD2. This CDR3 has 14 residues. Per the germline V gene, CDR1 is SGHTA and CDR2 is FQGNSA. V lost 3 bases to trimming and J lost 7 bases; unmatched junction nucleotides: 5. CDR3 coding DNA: TGTGCCAGCAGCTTCAGCGGGGGTAATAATGAGCAGTTCTTC. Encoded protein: CASSFSGGNNEQFF.

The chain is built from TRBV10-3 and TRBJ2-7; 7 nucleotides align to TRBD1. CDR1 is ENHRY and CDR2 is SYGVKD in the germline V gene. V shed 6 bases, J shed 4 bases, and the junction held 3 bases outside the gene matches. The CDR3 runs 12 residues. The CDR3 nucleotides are TGTGCCATCAGAGGGACAGATTACGAGCAGTACTTC. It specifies CAIRGTDYEQYF.

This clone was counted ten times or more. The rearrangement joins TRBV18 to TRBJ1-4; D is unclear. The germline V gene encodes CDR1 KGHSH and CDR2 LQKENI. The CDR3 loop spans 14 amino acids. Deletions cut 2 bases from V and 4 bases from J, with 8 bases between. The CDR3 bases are TGTGCCAGCTCACCAAGCGGAATTAATGAAAAACTGTTTTTT. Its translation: CASSPSGINEKLFF.

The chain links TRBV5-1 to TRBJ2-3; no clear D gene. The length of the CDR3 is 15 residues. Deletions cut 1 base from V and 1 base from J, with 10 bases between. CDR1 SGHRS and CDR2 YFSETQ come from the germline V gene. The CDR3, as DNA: TGCGCCAGCAGCTTGCCGGGTCAGGGCACAGATACGCAGTATTTT. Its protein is CASSLPGQGTDTQYF.

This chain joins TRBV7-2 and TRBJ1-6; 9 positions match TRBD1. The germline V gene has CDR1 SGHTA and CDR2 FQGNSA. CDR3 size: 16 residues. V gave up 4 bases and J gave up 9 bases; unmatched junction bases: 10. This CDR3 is CASSYLTGQGGSPLHF. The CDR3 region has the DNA TGTGCCAGCAGCTACCTGACGGGACAGGGTGGTTCACCCCTCCACTTT.

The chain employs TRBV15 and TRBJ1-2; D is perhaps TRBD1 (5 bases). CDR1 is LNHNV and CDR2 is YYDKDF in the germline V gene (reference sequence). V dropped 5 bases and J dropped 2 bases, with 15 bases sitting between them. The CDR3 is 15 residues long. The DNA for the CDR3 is TGTGCCACCAGCCTCCCTTTAGGGACGAACTATGGCTACACCTTC. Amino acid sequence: CATSLPLGTNYGYTF.

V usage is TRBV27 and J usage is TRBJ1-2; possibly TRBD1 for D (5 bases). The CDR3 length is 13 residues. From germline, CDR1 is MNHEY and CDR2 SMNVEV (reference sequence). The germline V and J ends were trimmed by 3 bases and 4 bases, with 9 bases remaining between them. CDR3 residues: CASSFRGIYGYTF. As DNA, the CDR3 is TGTGCCAGCAGTTTCCGGGGGATCTATGGCTACACCTTC.

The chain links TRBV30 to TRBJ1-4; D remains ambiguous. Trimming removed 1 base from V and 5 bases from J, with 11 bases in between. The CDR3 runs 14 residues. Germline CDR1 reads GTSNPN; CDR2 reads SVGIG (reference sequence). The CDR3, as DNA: TGTGCCTGGAGTGGAATAGGCGGAAATGAAAAACTGTTTTTT. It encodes CAWSGIGGNEKLFF.

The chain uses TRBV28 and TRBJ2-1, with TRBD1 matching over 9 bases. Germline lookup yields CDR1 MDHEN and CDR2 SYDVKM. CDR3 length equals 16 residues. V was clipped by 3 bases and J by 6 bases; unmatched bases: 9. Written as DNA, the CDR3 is TGTGCCAGCAGTTTCCTGGACAGGGGTTTAAGCAATGAGCAGTTCTTC. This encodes CASSFLDRGLSNEQFF.

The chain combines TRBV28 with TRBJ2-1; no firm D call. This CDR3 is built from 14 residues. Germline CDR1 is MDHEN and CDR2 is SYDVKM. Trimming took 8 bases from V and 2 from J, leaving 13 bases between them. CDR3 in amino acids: CASGTSPPYNEQFF. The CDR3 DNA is TGTGCCAGCGGAACTTCCCCCCCCTACAATGAGCAGTTCTTC.

CDR3 loop: CASSPRTSGTYNEQFF. The CDR3 region has the DNA TGTGCCAGCAGTCCCCGGACTAGCGGTACCTACAATGAGCAGTTCTTC. The chain joins TRBV6-6 to TRBJ2-1, with 10 bases fitting TRBD2. Germline CDR1 reads MNHNY; CDR2 reads SVGAGI (reference sequence). The CDR3 length is 16 residues. After removal of 5 bases from V and 2 bases from J, the junction contained 6 bases not matched to a gene.

CDR3 nucleotides: TGTGCCAGCAGCCCACAGGGGACTGGAAACACCATATATTTT. Translating it yields CASSPQGTGNTIYF. V is TRBV5-5 and J is TRBJ1-3; 7 bases agree with TRBD1. The CDR3 has 14 amino acids. V lost 4 bases, J lost 2 bases, and 3 bases stayed unmatched. CDR1 is SGHKS, CDR2 YYEKEE, per germline (reference sequence).

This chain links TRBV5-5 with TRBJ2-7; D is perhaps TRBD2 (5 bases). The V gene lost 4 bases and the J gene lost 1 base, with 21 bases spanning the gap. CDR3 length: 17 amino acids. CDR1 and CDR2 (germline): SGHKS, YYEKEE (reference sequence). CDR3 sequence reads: CASSGTGIWQKSYEQYF. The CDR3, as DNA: TGTGCCAGCAGCGGCACCGGGATATGGCAAAAATCCTACGAGCAGTACTTC.

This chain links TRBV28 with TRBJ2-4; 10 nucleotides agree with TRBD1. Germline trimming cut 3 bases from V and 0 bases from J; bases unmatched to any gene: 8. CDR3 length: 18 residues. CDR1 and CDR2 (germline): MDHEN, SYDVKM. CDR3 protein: CASSFTWTGGLAKNIQYF. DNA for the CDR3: TGTGCCAGCAGTTTCACCTGGACAGGGGGGTTAGCCAAAAACATTCAGTACTTC.

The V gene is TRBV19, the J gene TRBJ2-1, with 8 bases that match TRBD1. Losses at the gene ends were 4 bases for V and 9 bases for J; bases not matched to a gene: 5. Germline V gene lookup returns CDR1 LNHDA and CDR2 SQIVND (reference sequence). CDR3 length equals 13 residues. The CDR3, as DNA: TGTGCCAGTAGTAGGGACAGGTCTTCTGAGCAGTTCTTC. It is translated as CASSRDRSSEQFF.